Below, 5 T cell receptor beta chains from the same sample are listed, as sequenced in a study of shared clonotypes between healthy human individuals. Using immunoSEQ multiplex PCR, the repertoire was profiled, and TCRdb retains in-frame clones only, with some absent. The sample has fewer than 1.6 million clones, 98% seen once. Sequencing used naive CD4+ T cells sorted from blood. Subset described: CD45RA+ positively selected. Source of these receptors: a man in his thirties or forties in good health.

CDR3 sequence reads: CASSSRIIDEQFF. CDR3 DNA: TGTGCCAGCAGCTCCAGGATTATAGATGAGCAGTTCTTC. The V gene is TRBV11-2, the J gene TRBJ2-1; D gene ambiguous. Trimming pared 4 bases from V and 8 bases from J, leaving 12 bases between. Germline V gene lookup returns CDR1 SGHAT and CDR2 FQNNGV. This CDR3 comprises 13 residues.

The rearrangement links TRBV5-6 to TRBJ1-2; the D gene is possibly TRBD1 (6 bases). The germline CDR1 and CDR2 sequences are SGHDT and YYEEEE. CDR3 length: 14 amino acids. Trimming left V 4 bases short and J 5 bases short, with 15 bases between. CDR3 protein: CASSPTGQTYGYTF. The CDR3 DNA sequence: TGTGCCAGCAGCCCGACAGGACAAACGTATGGCTACACCTTC.

V is TRBV15 and J is TRBJ2-7; TRBD2 agrees at 11 bases. The germline CDR1 and CDR2 sequences are LNHNV and YYDKDF (reference sequence). Trimming removed 1 base from V and 5 bases from J; junction bases left unmatched: 7. CDR3 length equals 16 residues. As DNA, the CDR3 is TGTGCCACCAGCAGAGTAGCGGGAGGGCCTATGAACGAGCAGTACTTC. The encoded protein is CATSRVAGGPMNEQYF.

The chain has TRBV30 and TRBJ1-5; D ambiguous. The CDR3 runs 17 residues. Germline V gene data show CDR1 as GTSNPN and CDR2 as SVGIG (reference sequence). Deletions cut 0 bases from V and 2 bases from J, with 17 bases between. The CDR3, as DNA: TGTGCCTGGAGTGTACATGCCCGCGGCAATCGCAATCAGCCCCAGCATTTT. Protein product: CAWSVHARGNRNQPQHF.

This rearrangement joins TRBV2 to TRBJ1-5; no reliable D call. Trimming left V 4 bases short and J 2 bases short, with 12 bases between. This CDR3 region has 15 residues. Germline CDR1 and CDR2: SNHLY and FYNNEI. The CDR3 is CASSAFPVGNQPQHF. DNA for the CDR3: TGTGCCAGCAGTGCGTTTCCAGTGGGCAATCAGCCCCAGCATTTT.